This entry features one TCR beta chain sequence. It lacks a known antigen. Base qualities are not at hand, and no much larger clone is one base apart. This specimen belongs to a study of T cell responses to AZD1222 COVID-19 vaccine (dated by TCRdb to the early 2020s). Broadly, across the study: AZD1222 recipients given second doses at about 4 weeks or at about 12 weeks were pooled, since spike-specific TCR depth and breadth were not found to differ between the two schedules. TCR sequencing was performed for 230 to 250 trial participants, of whom about 200 were given two doses of AZD1222 and approximately 25 were given two doses of MenACWY control vaccine. Trial participants were enrolled by age into subgroups of 18-55, 56-69 and 70-plus years, and around 150, 28 and 57 TCR-sequenced participants, respectively, were included in these subgroups. The investigation overall reported the following: Spike-specific TCR breadth and depth rose significantly after two AZD1222 doses compared with day 0 and with MenACWY recipients. Nearly half of unique spike-specific TCRs reportedly recognized epitopes outside regions mutated in the B.1.351 and B.1.1.7 variants. Participants were mostly white British, with more females than males. The authors suggested clonal diversity may have been underestimated. No day 14 peak-response samples were available, so repertoires were characterized only after the peak T cell response. The vaccine-associated CD4 TCRs covered the entire spike protein, and the dominant responses fell in regions 160-218 and 743-854. In the small 56-69-year group, the increase in depth fell short of significance, most likely because of low power. Conclusions about previously exposed vaccinees are limited because only a handful of AZD1222 recipients were SARS-CoV-2 seropositive at baseline.

The CDR3 regions of human TCRbeta chains were analyzed by immunosequencing. As for the original processing: TCRs in the repertoires were matched against a reference library of SARS-CoV-2-specific TCRs that had been generated with the MIRA antigen-specificity platform. Breadth meant the fraction of unique TCRs that were SARS-CoV-2-associated, whereas depth meant the fraction of total T cells that were SARS-CoV-2-associated. Using the MIRA data, every spike-specific TCR was mapped to the spike region that the TCR reacted to and assigned to either a CD4 or a CD8 class. Log10-transformed breadth and depth values were compared by one-way ANOVA with Sidak's multiple comparisons tests. Imported from immuneACCESS, the table was reduced by TCRdb to in-frame sequences with V and J called. These copies leave out some clones; in studies compared against another copy, an unresolved V gene accounts for under half, and the cause of the remainder is not known. For V, J and clone size, that table is used; D and trimming come from the DNA. This sample is represented by under 200,000 clones; around 93% of them were singletons. The ten top clones hold 4.4% of the sample.

CDR1 and CDR2 are drawn from the germline V gene: MNHNS, SASEGT. The junction shows trimming of 6 bases on V and 7 bases on J, and the gene matches do not reach 16 bases of it. From cysteine to phenylalanine, the CDR3 is 17 amino acids long. The DNA shown is the 51-base CDR3, in frame from base 1. Interpreted using the paper, the time point label stands for: baseline before first vaccination. The vaccinee samples were drawn from two UK trials, COV001 and COV002, one of which was a single-blind randomized controlled phase 2/3 trial testing AZD1222 (ChAdOx1 nCoV-19) in healthy adults. For TCRbeta chain sequencing, PBMC samples were collected from trial participants at day 0 and at day 28 after the second dose.

Sample: peripheral blood, taken on day 0 of AZD1222 vaccination. The sequence derives from an adult in good health. The sequence joins TRBV6-1 to TRBJ1-5; 9 central nucleotides agree with TRBD1. The bases read TGTGCCAGCAGGGAATCCCCGATGGGGACAGGGCTACAGCCCCAGCATTTT. Protein translation: CASRESPMGTGLQPQHF.